This TCR beta chain was found in a study of T cell changes during pregnancy in multiple sclerosis. Profiled with immunoSEQ multiplex PCR; TCRdb holds only in-frame clones, not every one. The data show approximately 100,000 clones, 80% to 95% seen once. This clone was observed once. Trimming took 10 bases from V and 0 from J, leaving 22 bases between them. CDR3 length: 16 amino acids. Germline assignment: CDR1 SGHDT and CDR2 YYEEEE. This specimen was peripheral blood, taken in the second trimester of pregnancy. The rearrangement links TRBV5-6 to TRBJ1-1, with D possibly TRBD1 on 6 matching bases. The clonotype was recovered from a female donor with multiple sclerosis, enrolled in a pregnancy study. The CDR3 is CASSPGAFLMNTEAFF. CDR3 bases: TGTGCCTCCAGCCCAGGGGCTTTCCTCATGAACACTGAAGCTTTCTTT.